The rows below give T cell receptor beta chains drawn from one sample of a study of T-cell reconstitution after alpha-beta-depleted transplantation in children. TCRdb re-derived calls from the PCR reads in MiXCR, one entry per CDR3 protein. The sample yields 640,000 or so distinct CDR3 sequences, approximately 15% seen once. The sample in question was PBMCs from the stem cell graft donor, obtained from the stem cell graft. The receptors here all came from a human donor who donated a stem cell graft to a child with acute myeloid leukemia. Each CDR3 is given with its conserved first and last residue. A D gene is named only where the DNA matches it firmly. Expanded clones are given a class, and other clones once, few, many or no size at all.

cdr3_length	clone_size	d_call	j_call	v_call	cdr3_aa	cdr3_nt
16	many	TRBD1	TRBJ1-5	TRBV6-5	CASSPRTGYSNQPQHF	TGTGCCAGCAGTCCGAGGACAGGATATAGCAATCAGCCCCAGCACTTT
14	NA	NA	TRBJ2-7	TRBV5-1	CASSLADKLYEQYF	TGCGCCAGCAGCTTGGCCGACAAACTGTACGAGCAGTACTTC
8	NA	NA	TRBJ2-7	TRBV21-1	CASSRSSF	TGTGCCAGCAGCCGTTCCTCATTC
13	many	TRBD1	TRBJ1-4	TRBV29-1	CSVTGGGDEKLFF	TGCAGCGTGACAGGGGGCGGGGATGAAAAACTGTTTTTT
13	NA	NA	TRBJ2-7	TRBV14	CASSQEISYDQYF	TGTGCCAGCAGCCAAGAAATCAGCTACGACCAGTACTTC
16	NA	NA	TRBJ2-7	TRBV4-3	CASSQGGAQEAYEQYF	TGCGCCAGCAGCCAAGGAGGAGCACAGGAGGCCTACGAGCAGTACTTC
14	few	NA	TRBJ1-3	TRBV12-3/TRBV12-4	CSISTGGRRDTIYF	TGTTCGATCTCGACTGGTGGAAGGAGGGACACCATATATTTT
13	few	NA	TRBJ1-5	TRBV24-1	CATSDLSGQPQHF	TGTGCCACCAGTGATTTATCAGGCCAGCCCCAGCATTTT
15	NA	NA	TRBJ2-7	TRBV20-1	CSAGSRRGSLYEQYF	TGCAGTGCTGGATCCCGTAGGGGATCCCTCTACGAGCAGTACTTC
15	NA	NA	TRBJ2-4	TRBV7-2	CASSLDSLAKNIQYF	TGTGCCAGCAGCTTAGATAGCTTAGCCAAAAACATTCAGTACTTC
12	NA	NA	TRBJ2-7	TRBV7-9	CASSYASYEQYF	TGTGCCAGCAGCTACGCCTCCTACGAGCAGTACTTC
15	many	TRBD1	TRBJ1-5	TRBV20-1	CSARVVGGGYQPQHF	TGCAGTGCTAGAGTGGTAGGAGGGGGCTATCAGCCCCAGCATTTT
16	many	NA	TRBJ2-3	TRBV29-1	CSVWGQDGGTTDTQYF	TGCAGCGTTTGGGGGCAGGACGGGGGTACCACAGATACGCAGTATTTT
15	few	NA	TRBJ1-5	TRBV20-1	CSARVPGSDSQPQHF	TGCAGTGCTAGAGTCCCAGGGTCAGATAGTCAGCCCCAGCATTTT
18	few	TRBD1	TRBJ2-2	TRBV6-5	CASSSLTGVQGGTGELFF	TGTGCCAGCAGTTCCCTGACAGGGGTCCAAGGAGGCACCGGGGAGCTGTTTTTT
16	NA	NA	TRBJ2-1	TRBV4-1	CASSQVDGVSYNEQFF	TGCGCCAGCAGCCAAGTCGACGGTGTCTCCTACAATGAGCAGTTCTTC
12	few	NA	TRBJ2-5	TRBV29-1	CSGQHNQETQYF	TGCAGCGGCCAGCATAATCAAGAGACCCAGTACTTC
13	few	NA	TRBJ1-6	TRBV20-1	CSASLDGNSPLHF	TGCAGTGCTAGTCTGGACGGAAATTCACCCCTCCACTTT
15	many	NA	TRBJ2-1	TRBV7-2	CASSPGTQVDNEQFF	TGTGCCAGCAGCCCCGGGACACAGGTTGACAATGAGCAGTTCTTC
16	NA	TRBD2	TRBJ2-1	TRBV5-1	CASSCQRGASCDEQFF	TGCGCCAGCAGTTGCCAGCGGGGGGCCTCTTGCGATGAGCAGTTCTTC
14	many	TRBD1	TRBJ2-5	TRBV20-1	CSARPLGQQETQYF	TGCAGTGCAAGGCCCCTGGGACAGCAAGAGACCCAGTACTTC
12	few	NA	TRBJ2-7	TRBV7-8	CASSPGFGEQYF	TGTGCCAGCAGCCCAGGCTTCGGCGAGCAGTACTTC
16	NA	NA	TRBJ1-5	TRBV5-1	CASSLAGGTRDQPQHF	TGCGCCAGCAGCTTGGCCGGCGGGACGAGGGATCAGCCCCAGCATTTT
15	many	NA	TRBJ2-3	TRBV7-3	CASSLSGANTDTQYF	TGTGCCAGCAGCCTTTCAGGGGCGAACACAGATACGCAGTATTTT
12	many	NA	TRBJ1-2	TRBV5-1	CASSLEGSGYTF	TGCGCCAGCAGCCTGGAGGGGTCAGGCTACACCTTC
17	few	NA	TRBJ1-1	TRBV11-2	CASSLGRTSLFNTEAFF	TGTGCCAGCAGCTTAGGTAGAACAAGTCTCTTTAACACTGAAGCTTTCTTT
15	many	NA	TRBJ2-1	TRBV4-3	CASSQDPYTGNEQFF	TGCGCCAGCAGCCAAGATCCGTATACAGGCAATGAGCAGTTCTTC
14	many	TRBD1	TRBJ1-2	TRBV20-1	CSAYRQGLGYGYTF	TGCAGTGCGTATCGACAGGGGCTTGGCTATGGCTACACCTTC
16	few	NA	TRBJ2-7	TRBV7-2	CASSLGLGQLSYEQYF	TGTGCCAGCAGCTTAGGACTTGGACAGCTCTCCTACGAGCAGTACTTC
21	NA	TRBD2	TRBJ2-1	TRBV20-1	CSASGDQLNAAGPRTSNEQFF	TGCAGTGCTAGTGGGGATCAATTAAACGCAGCGGGGCCGAGGACGAGCAATGAGCAGTTCTTC
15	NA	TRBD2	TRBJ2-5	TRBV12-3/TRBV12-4	CASSLTSGVVETQYF	TGTGCCAGCAGTTTGACTAGCGGGGTGGTGGAGACCCAGTACTTC
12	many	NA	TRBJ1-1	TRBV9	CASSVGATEAFF	TGTGCCAGCAGCGTAGGGGCCACTGAAGCTTTCTTT
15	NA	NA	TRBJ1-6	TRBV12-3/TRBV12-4	CASSLKGGQDSPLHF	TGTGCCAGCAGTTTAAAAGGGGGGCAAGATTCACCCCTCCACTTT
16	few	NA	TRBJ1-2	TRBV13	CASSSTWGVKRLGYTF	TGTGCCAGCAGCTCGACTTGGGGGGTAAAGAGGCTGGGCTACACCTTC
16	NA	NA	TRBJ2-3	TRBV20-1	CSAGGQTPATTDTQYF	TGCAGTGCTGGGGGTCAGACTCCGGCTACCACAGATACGCAGTATTTT
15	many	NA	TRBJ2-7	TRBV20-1	CSATEQADGEYEQYF	TGCAGTGCTACCGAACAGGCTGATGGGGAGTACGAGCAGTACTTC
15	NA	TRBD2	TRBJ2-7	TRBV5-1	CASSPAGRQGSEQYF	TGCGCCAGCAGCCCCGCCGGGAGGCAGGGTAGCGAGCAGTACTTC
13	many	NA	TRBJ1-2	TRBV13	CASSADRNYGYTF	TGTGCCAGCAGCGCTGACAGGAACTATGGCTACACCTTC
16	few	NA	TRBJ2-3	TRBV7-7	CASSPSQGLITDTQYF	TGTGCCAGCAGCCCCTCTCAGGGGCTAATCACAGATACGCAGTATTTT
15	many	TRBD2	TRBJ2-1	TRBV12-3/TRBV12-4	CASSPTSSSYNEQFF	TGTGCCAGCAGCCCGACTAGCAGCTCCTACAATGAGCAGTTCTTC
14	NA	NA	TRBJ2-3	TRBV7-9	CASSLSQGSDTQYF	TGTGCCAGCAGCTTATCGCAGGGTTCAGATACGCAGTATTTT
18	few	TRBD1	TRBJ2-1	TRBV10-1	CASSDPGQGATRYNEQFF	TGCGCCAGCAGTGACCCGGGACAGGGGGCTACCCGCTACAATGAGCAGTTCTTC
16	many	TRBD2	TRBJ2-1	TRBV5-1	CASSLAPAGGPNEQFF	TGCGCCAGCAGCTTGGCCCCAGCGGGGGGCCCCAATGAGCAGTTCTTC
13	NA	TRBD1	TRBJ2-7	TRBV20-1	CSARPQGAYEQYF	TGCAGTGCTAGACCGCAGGGGGCCTACGAGCAGTACTTC
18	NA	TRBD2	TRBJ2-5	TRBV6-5	CASSSRGSGGARRETQYF	TGTGCCAGCAGTTCCAGGGGGAGCGGGGGGGCTAGGAGAGAGACCCAGTACTTC